Listed below are T cell receptor beta chains from one sample, sequenced in a study of shared clonotypes between healthy human individuals. Some clones are missing from TCRdb's copy, which holds only in-frame ones; the method was immunoSEQ multiplex PCR. The sample carries over 2 million clones, 92% recorded once. The material sequenced was naive CD4+ T cells from PBMCs. These receptors all stem from a man between 18 and 29 years old in good health. Some clones in this sample may be carry-over from other donors' samples. The CDR3 runs from the conserved cysteine through the conserved F or W. A D gene is named only where the DNA matches it firmly. Clone size is shown for a subset of rows, as once, few, many or a class of expanded clone.

size: once; D: NA; V: TRBV6-1; J: TRBJ2-5; CDR3: CASRRDRAQETQYF; DNA: TGTGCCAGCAGACGGGACCGCGCACAAGAGACCCAGTACTTC
size: once; D: NA; V: TRBV28; J: TRBJ2-1; CDR3: CASSFLAGPGDEQFF; DNA: TGTGCCAGCAGTTTTCTAGCAGGGCCTGGGGATGAGCAGTTCTTC
size: once; D: NA; V: TRBV9; J: TRBJ1-2; CDR3: CASSAQAFVDGYTF; DNA: TGTGCCAGCAGCGCCCAGGCGTTTGTCGATGGCTACACCTTC
size: NA; D: TRBD2; V: TRBV10-3; J: TRBJ2-3; CDR3: CAISDGRGGDTDTQYF; DNA: TGTGCCATCAGTGATGGGAGGGGAGGGGACACAGATACGCAGTATTTT
size: NA; D: NA; V: TRBV4-1; J: TRBJ2-2; CDR3: CASSQALASGELFF; DNA: TGCGCCAGCAGCCAAGCTCTAGCGTCTGGGGAGCTGTTTTTT
size: once; D: NA; V: TRBV30; J: TRBJ1-2; CDR3: CAWSVLKGTNYGYTF; DNA: TGTGCCTGGAGTGTATTAAAGGGAACTAACTATGGCTACACCTTC
size: once; D: NA; V: TRBV9; J: TRBJ2-3; CDR3: CASSARAGSADTQYF; DNA: TGTGCCAGCAGCGCAAGGGCGGGATCGGCGGATACGCAGTATTTT
size: NA; D: NA; V: TRBV7-2; J: TRBJ2-7; CDR3: CASSLARSEQYF; DNA: TGTGCCAGCAGCTTAGCGAGAAGTGAGCAGTACTTC
size: NA; D: NA; V: TRBV19; J: TRBJ1-2; CDR3: CASSVQFLADYGYTF; DNA: TGTGCCAGTAGTGTACAGTTCTTAGCGGACTATGGCTACACCTTC
size: NA; D: NA; V: TRBV7-2; J: TRBJ1-3; CDR3: CASSLASPSSGNTIYF; DNA: TGTGCCAGCAGCTTAGCCAGTCCCAGCTCTGGAAACACCATATATTTT
size: NA; D: TRBD2; V: TRBV5-1; J: TRBJ2-1; CDR3: CASSIRTSGIRYEQFF; DNA: TGCGCCAGCAGCATACGGACTAGCGGGATTAGGTATGAGCAGTTCTTC
size: NA; D: NA; V: TRBV27; J: TRBJ2-7; CDR3: CASSLSGYEQYF; DNA: TGTGCCAGCAGTTTAAGCGGGTACGAGCAGTACTTC
size: NA; D: NA; V: TRBV5-1; J: TRBJ1-1; CDR3: CASSLSGRGEAFF; DNA: TGCGCCAGCAGCTTGTCCGGGCGGGGTGAAGCTTTCTTT
size: NA; D: NA; V: TRBV9; J: TRBJ1-1; CDR3: CASSATRDTEAFF; DNA: TGTGCCAGCAGTGCAACCAGGGACACTGAAGCTTTCTTT
size: NA; D: NA; V: TRBV18; J: TRBJ1-4; CDR3: CASSPDLGEKLFF; DNA: TGTGCCAGCTCACCGGATTTGGGTGAAAAACTGTTTTTT
size: NA; D: NA; V: TRBV2; J: TRBJ1-1; CDR3: CASSAPEGVHTEAFF; DNA: TGTGCCAGCAGTGCCCCCGAGGGGGTTCACACTGAAGCTTTCTTT
size: NA; D: TRBD2; V: TRBV9; J: TRBJ2-5; CDR3: CASSVGLAGGRETQYF; DNA: TGTGCCAGCAGCGTAGGACTAGCGGGAGGGCGAGAGACCCAGTACTTC
size: NA; D: NA; V: TRBV7-2; J: TRBJ2-7; CDR3: CASSLVVTSTYEQYF; DNA: TGTGCCAGCAGCTTAGTGGTTACTAGCACCTACGAGCAGTACTTC
size: NA; D: TRBD1; V: TRBV5-4; J: TRBJ2-7; CDR3: CASSFGGQRPYEQYF; DNA: TGTGCCAGCAGCTTTGGGGGACAGAGACCCTACGAGCAGTACTTC
size: NA; D: NA; V: TRBV5-6; J: TRBJ2-3; CDR3: CASSLGQIRTDTQYF; DNA: TGTGCCAGCAGCCTGGGTCAGATACGCACAGATACGCAGTATTTT
size: NA; D: TRBD2; V: TRBV28; J: TRBJ2-3; CDR3: CGSGNTDTQYF; DNA: TGTGGCAGCGGGAACACAGATACGCAGTATTTT
size: NA; D: TRBD1; V: TRBV9; J: TRBJ1-6; CDR3: CASSVGTAPYNSPLHF; DNA: TGTGCCAGCAGCGTTGGGACAGCCCCCTATAATTCACCCCTCCACTTT
size: NA; D: NA; V: TRBV19; J: TRBJ2-3; CDR3: CASPRSRERSDTQYF; DNA: TGTGCCAGTCCTCGCTCCCGGGAGAGATCAGATACGCAGTATTTT
size: NA; D: NA; V: TRBV5-1; J: TRBJ1-4; CDR3: CASSLNPSAFGEKLFF; DNA: TGCGCCAGCAGCTTGAACCCCTCGGCTTTTGGGGAAAAACTGTTTTTT
size: NA; D: NA; V: TRBV11-2; J: TRBJ1-4; CDR3: CASSPPGQPNEKLFF; DNA: TGTGCCAGCAGCCCGCCCGGACAACCTAATGAAAAACTGTTTTTT
size: once; D: TRBD1; V: TRBV5-4; J: TRBJ2-5; CDR3: CASSPTGGWETQYF; DNA: TGTGCCAGCAGCCCGACAGGGGGCTGGGAGACCCAGTACTTC
size: NA; D: NA; V: TRBV4-3; J: TRBJ1-1; CDR3: CASSQERGRMAFF; DNA: TGCGCCAGCAGCCAAGAGCGGGGGCGCATGGCTTTCTTT
size: NA; D: TRBD1; V: TRBV10-3; J: TRBJ2-5; CDR3: CASRDSISQETQYF; DNA: TGTGCCAGCCGGGACAGTATCTCCCAAGAGACCCAGTACTTC
size: NA; D: TRBD1; V: TRBV5-4; J: TRBJ2-1; CDR3: CASSDRGEQFF; DNA: TGTGCCAGCAGTGACAGGGGCGAGCAGTTCTTC
size: NA; D: TRBD1; V: TRBV10-3; J: TRBJ2-1; CDR3: CAISESPIGQGYNEQFF; DNA: TGTGCCATCAGTGAATCGCCCATAGGACAGGGCTACAATGAGCAGTTCTTC
size: NA; D: TRBD1; V: TRBV5-5; J: TRBJ1-2; CDR3: CASSYSGTVPLRGYTF; DNA: TGTGCCAGCAGCTATTCCGGGACAGTCCCCCTTCGGGGCTACACCTTC
size: NA; D: NA; V: TRBV5-1; J: TRBJ1-2; CDR3: CASSWRQDCCGYTF; DNA: TGCGCCAGCAGCTGGCGACAGGACTGCTGCGGCTACACCTTC
size: few; D: NA; V: TRBV30; J: TRBJ1-1; CDR3: CAWSEGNTEAFF; DNA: TGTGCCTGGAGTGAGGGGAACACTGAAGCTTTCTTT
size: NA; D: NA; V: TRBV6-5; J: TRBJ1-1; CDR3: CASITSRGTEAFF; DNA: TGTGCCAGCATTACCTCCAGGGGTACTGAAGCTTTCTTT
size: NA; D: NA; V: TRBV4-1; J: TRBJ1-6; CDR3: CASSPDWVSPLHF; DNA: TGCGCCAGCAGCCCGGACTGGGTTTCACCCCTCCACTTT
size: NA; D: NA; V: TRBV11-3; J: TRBJ2-2; CDR3: CASSFSEPHGELFF; DNA: TGTGCCAGCAGCTTTTCGGAGCCCCACGGGGAGCTGTTTTTT
size: NA; D: TRBD1; V: TRBV5-1; J: TRBJ1-2; CDR3: CASSLGTADYGYTF; DNA: TGCGCCAGCAGCTTAGGGACAGCAGACTATGGCTACACCTTC
size: NA; D: TRBD2; V: TRBV4-2; J: TRBJ2-3; CDR3: CASRLGLAGGPAGTDTQYF; DNA: TGTGCCAGCCGCCTTGGACTAGCGGGAGGGCCCGCCGGCACAGATACGCAGTATTTT
size: NA; D: NA; V: TRBV5-1; J: TRBJ2-5; CDR3: CASSEGIRETQYF; DNA: TGCGCCAGCAGTGAGGGGATAAGGGAGACCCAGTACTTC
size: few; D: NA; V: TRBV6-5; J: TRBJ1-1; CDR3: CATVSGTQNTEAFF; DNA: TGTGCCACCGTATCCGGGACACAAAACACTGAAGCTTTCTTT
size: NA; D: TRBD2; V: TRBV27; J: TRBJ2-3; CDR3: CASSLFWLAGSTDTQYF; DNA: TGTGCCAGCAGTTTATTTTGGCTAGCGGGAAGCACAGATACGCAGTATTTT
size: NA; D: NA; V: TRBV11-3; J: TRBJ2-2; CDR3: CASSLDIWGASSTGELFF; DNA: TGTGCCAGCAGCTTAGATATTTGGGGGGCGTCAAGCACCGGGGAGCTGTTTTTT
size: NA; D: NA; V: TRBV10-2; J: TRBJ2-1; CDR3: CASSEGIARGDEQFF; DNA: TGCGCCAGCAGTGAGGGTATAGCTCGGGGCGATGAGCAGTTCTTC
size: NA; D: NA; V: TRBV5-4; J: TRBJ2-2; CDR3: CASSLWGPGLSGELFF; DNA: TGTGCCAGCAGCTTATGGGGGCCGGGACTCAGCGGGGAGCTGTTTTTT
size: NA; D: NA; V: TRBV28; J: TRBJ2-4; CDR3: CASSPLLAKNIQYF; DNA: TGTGCCAGCAGCCCATTATTAGCCAAAAACATTCAGTACTTC
size: NA; D: TRBD1; V: TRBV2; J: TRBJ1-5; CDR3: CASSDRGSNQPQHF; DNA: TGTGCCAGCAGTGACAGGGGGAGCAATCAGCCCCAGCATTTT
size: NA; D: NA; V: TRBV27; J: TRBJ2-3; CDR3: CASSLLARERLDTQYF; DNA: TGTGCCAGCAGTCTATTAGCTAGGGAGAGGTTAGATACGCAGTATTTT